These 6 T cell receptor beta chains were all obtained from the same sample, sequenced in a study of regulatory T cells in long-lasting Graves disease. Libraries of TCR beta came from iRepertoire HTBI primers plus Arm-PCR of CDR3 regions. One entry per CDR3 protein, called by TCRdb with MiXCR from the multiplex PCR reads. The sample has around 460,000 distinct CDR3 sequences, approximately 23% seen once. Documented time point: persistent/refractory GD, antithyroid drugs over 5 years with positive TRAb. Extracted PBMC RNA gave rise to the TCR library. Here the sequenced sample was peripheral blood mononuclear cells (PBMCs), taken when the disease was refractory, from a patient treated with antithyroid drugs. Receptor source: a female donor with Graves disease.

This chain's CDR3 is CASSLTPVGEKLFF. CDR3 nucleotides: TGCGCCAGCAGCCTCACTCCAGTAGGTGAAAAACTGTTTTTT. The gene calls are TRBV5-1 and TRBJ1-4; D gene uncertain. The V end was cut by 4 bases, the J end by 7 bases, with 14 bases between. This CDR3 spans 14 amino acids. Looked up from germline, CDR1 is SGHRS and CDR2 is YFSETQ.

The chain links TRBV3-1 to TRBJ2-5; D is ambiguous. V was cut by 10 bases and J by 5 bases, with 14 bases left in between. CDR1 is LGHDT, CDR2 YNNKEL, per germline (reference sequence). The CDR3 loop spans 12 amino acids. CDR3 loop: CAIPGFPETQYF. DNA for the CDR3: TGTGCCATCCCAGGTTTTCCGGAGACCCAGTACTTC.

This clonotype was counted ten times or more. The V call is TRBV28, the J call TRBJ2-5; maybe TRBD2 (5 bases). Trimming removed 2 bases at V and 1 base at J, with 8 bases between. Germline V gene lookup returns CDR1 MDHEN and CDR2 SYDVKM. There are 14 residues in the CDR3. The CDR3, as DNA: TGTGCCAGCAGTTTAGCTCGGGGCCAAGAGACCCAGTACTTC. This sequence encodes CASSLARGQETQYF.

This clonotype was seen ten or more times. The chain carries TRBV7-2 and TRBJ1-2; a weak D match, TRBD1 (6 bases). Germline lookup yields CDR1 SGHTA and CDR2 FQGNSA. V lost 3 bases and J lost 4, with 12 bases in between. The CDR3 loop spans 14 amino acids. CDR3 sequence reads: CASSFGGSGYGYTF. The CDR3 DNA is TGTGCCAGCAGCTTCGGGGGCTCGGGCTATGGCTACACCTTC. The entire variable domain, with the rest obtained from reference TRBV7-2 and TRBJ1-2, is as follows: GAGVSQSPSNKVTEKGKDVELRCDPISGHTALYWYRQSLGQGLEFLIYFQGNSAPDKSGLPSDRFSAERTGGSVSTLTIQRTQQEDSAVYLCASSFGGSGYGYTFGSGTRLTVV.

The rearrangement joins TRBV9 to TRBJ2-2; a possible D gene is TRBD1 (6 bases). The CDR3 runs 14 residues. Germline V lookup: CDR1 SGDLS, CDR2 YYNGEE. Deletions cut 3 bases from V and 6 bases from J, with 12 bases between. CDR3 DNA sequence: TGTGCCAGCAGCGAAACAGGGCGGGCCGGGGAGCTGTTTTTT. Translation: CASSETGRAGELFF.

This clonotype was detected many times. V usage is TRBV7-2 and J usage is TRBJ1-6, with 8 bases matching TRBD1. The trim removed 7 bases at V and 7 bases at J, leaving 6 bases unmatched. The CDR3 is 14 residues long. Germline V gene data show CDR1 as SGHTA and CDR2 as FQGNSA. The CDR3 DNA sequence: TGTGCCAGCACCCCGGGACAGGTCAATTCACCCCTCCACTTT. This encodes CASTPGQVNSPLHF.